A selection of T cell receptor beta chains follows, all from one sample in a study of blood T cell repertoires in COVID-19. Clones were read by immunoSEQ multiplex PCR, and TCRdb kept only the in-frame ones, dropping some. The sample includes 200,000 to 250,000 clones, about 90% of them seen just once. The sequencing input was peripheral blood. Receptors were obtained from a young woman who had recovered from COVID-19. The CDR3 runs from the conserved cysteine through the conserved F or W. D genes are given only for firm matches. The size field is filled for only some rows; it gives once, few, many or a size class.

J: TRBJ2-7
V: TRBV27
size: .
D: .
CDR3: CASSLSGLEGLGYEQYF
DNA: TGTGCCAGCAGTTTATCTGGATTGGAGGGCCTTGGCTACGAGCAGTACTTC

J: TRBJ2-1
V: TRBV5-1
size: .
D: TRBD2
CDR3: CASSLLAGGAYNEQFF
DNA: TGCGCCAGCAGCTTACTAGCGGGAGGGGCCTACAATGAGCAGTTCTTC

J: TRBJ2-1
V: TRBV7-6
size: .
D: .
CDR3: CASSLEARLNYNEQFF
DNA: TGTGCCAGCAGCTTAGAGGCTAGGCTCAATTACAATGAGCAGTTCTTC

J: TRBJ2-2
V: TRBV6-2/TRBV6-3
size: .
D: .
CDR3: CASSWRLRRGTGELFF
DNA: TGTGCCAGCAGTTGGAGACTGCGGCGAGGCACCGGGGAGCTGTTTTTT

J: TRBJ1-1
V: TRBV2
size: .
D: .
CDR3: CASRVGGTEAFF
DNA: TGTGCCAGCAGGGTGGGAGGGACTGAAGCTTTCTTT

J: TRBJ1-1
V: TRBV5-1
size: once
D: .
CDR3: CASSLGQGLMNTEAFF
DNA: TGCGCCAGCAGCTTGGGGCAGGGCCTCATGAACACTGAAGCTTTCTTT

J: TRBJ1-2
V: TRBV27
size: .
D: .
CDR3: CASSSAPGGFYGYTF
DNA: TGTGCCAGCAGTTCAGCCCCGGGGGGGTTCTATGGCTACACCTTC

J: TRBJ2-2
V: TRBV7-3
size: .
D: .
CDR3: CASSLAGPTGELFF
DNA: TGTGCCAGCAGCTTAGCAGGGCCTACCGGGGAGCTGTTTTTT

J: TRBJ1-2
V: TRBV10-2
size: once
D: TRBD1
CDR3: CATLNPTGGTRQSYGYTF
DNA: TGCGCCACTCTCAACCCTACAGGGGGCACTCGACAGAGCTATGGCTACACCTTC

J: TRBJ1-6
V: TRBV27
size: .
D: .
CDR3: CASSPGTTGLSPLHF
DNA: TGTGCCAGCAGTCCCGGTACTACAGGTCTTTCGCCCCTCCACTTT

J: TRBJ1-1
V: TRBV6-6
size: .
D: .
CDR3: CASSYEVPLTEAFF
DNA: TGTGCCAGCAGTTACGAGGTCCCCTTAACTGAAGCTTTCTTT

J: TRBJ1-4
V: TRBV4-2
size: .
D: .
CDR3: CASRFGQGKNEKLFF
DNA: TGTGCCAGCAGATTTGGGCAGGGTAAAAATGAAAAACTGTTTTTT

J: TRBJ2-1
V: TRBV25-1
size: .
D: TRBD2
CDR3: CASSERTSGRLNEQFF
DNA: TGTGCCAGCAGTGAACGGACTAGCGGGAGACTCAATGAGCAGTTCTTC

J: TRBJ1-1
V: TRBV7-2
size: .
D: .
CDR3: CASSLGQGWVAFF
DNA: TGTGCCAGCAGCTTAGGGCAGGGGTGGGTGGCTTTCTTT

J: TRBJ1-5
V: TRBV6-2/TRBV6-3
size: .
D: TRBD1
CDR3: CASSYLTGLNQPQHF
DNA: TGTGCCAGCAGTTACTTGACAGGGTTGAATCAGCCCCAGCATTTT

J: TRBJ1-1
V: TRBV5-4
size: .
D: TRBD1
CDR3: CASSLMEGAMYTEAFF
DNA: TGTGCCAGCAGCTTAATGGAGGGGGCGATGTACACTGAAGCTTTCTTT

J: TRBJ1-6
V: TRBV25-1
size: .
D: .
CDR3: CASPRNLGGETFLHF
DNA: TGTGCCAGCCCTCGCAACCTGGGGGGTGAGACCTTCCTCCACTTT

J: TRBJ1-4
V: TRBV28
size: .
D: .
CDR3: CASSLSTGPSEKLFF
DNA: TGTGCCAGCAGTTTATCCACAGGACCCTCTGAAAAACTGTTTTTT

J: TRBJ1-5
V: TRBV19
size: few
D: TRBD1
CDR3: CASSISGQRYQPQHF
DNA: TGTGCCAGTAGTATCTCGGGACAGAGATATCAGCCCCAGCATTTT

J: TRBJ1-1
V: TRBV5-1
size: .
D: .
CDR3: CASSYGRANTEAFF
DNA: TGCGCCAGCAGCTACGGCAGGGCAAACACTGAAGCTTTCTTT

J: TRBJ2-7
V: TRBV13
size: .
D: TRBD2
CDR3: CASSISGRAHEQYF
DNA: TGTGCCAGCAGCATTAGCGGGAGGGCCCACGAGCAGTACTTC

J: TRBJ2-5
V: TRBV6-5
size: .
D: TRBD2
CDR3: CASVRGLAGQETQYF
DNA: TGTGCCAGCGTCCGGGGACTAGCAGGCCAAGAGACCCAGTACTTC

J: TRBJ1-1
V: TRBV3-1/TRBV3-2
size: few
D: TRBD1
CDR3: CASTRGVRTNTEAFF
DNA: TGTGCCAGCACCAGGGGGGTCAGAACGAACACTGAAGCTTTCTTT

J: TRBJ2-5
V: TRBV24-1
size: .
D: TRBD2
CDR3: CATSGLAGDPQGETQYF
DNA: TGTGCCACCAGTGGCCTAGCGGGAGACCCCCAGGGAGAGACCCAGTACTTC

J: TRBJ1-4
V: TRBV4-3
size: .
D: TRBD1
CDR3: CASSSPGQDEKLFF
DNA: TGCGCCAGCAGCTCACCGGGACAGGATGAAAAACTGTTTTTT

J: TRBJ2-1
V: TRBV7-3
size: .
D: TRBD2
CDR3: CASSLASGRANEQFF
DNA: TGTGCCAGCAGCTTAGCTAGCGGGAGGGCCAATGAGCAGTTCTTC

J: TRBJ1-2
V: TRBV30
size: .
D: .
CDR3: CAWSVGDYYGYTF
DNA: TGTGCCTGGAGCGTAGGAGACTACTATGGCTACACCTTC

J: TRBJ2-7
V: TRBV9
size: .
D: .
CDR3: CASSVGGYGEQYF
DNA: TGTGCCAGCAGCGTAGGAGGGTATGGCGAGCAGTACTTC

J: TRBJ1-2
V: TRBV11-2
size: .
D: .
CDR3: CASSFAGKRGYTF
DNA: TGTGCCAGCAGCTTTGCGGGAAAGCGCGGCTACACCTTC

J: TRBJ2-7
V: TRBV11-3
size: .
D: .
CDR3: CASSLGGSSEQYF
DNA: TGTGCCAGCAGCTTAGGGGGCAGCTCCGAGCAGTACTTC

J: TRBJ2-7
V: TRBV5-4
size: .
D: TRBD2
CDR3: CASSRLAGPTYEQYF
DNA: TGTGCCAGCAGCCGCCTAGCGGGTCCGACCTACGAGCAGTACTTC

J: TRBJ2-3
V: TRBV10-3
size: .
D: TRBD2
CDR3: CAISGGDSDPDTQYF
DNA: TGTGCCATCAGCGGGGGGGACTCCGACCCAGATACGCAGTATTTT

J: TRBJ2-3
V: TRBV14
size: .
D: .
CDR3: CASSQDSAGNTDTQYF
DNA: TGTGCCAGCAGCCAAGATTCCGCGGGCAACACAGATACGCAGTATTTT

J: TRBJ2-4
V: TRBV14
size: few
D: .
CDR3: CASSLRDMYIQYF
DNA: TGTGCCAGCAGCCTCCGGGACATGTACATTCAGTACTTC

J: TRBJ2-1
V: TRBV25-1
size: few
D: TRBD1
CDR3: CASSESVLVGQHNEQFF
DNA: TGTGCCAGCAGTGAATCGGTTTTGGTGGGACAGCACAATGAGCAGTTCTTC

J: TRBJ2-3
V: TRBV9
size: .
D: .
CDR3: CASSVARMDTQYF
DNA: TGTGCCAGCAGCGTGGCCCGAATGGATACGCAGTATTTT

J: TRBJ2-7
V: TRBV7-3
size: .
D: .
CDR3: CASSPGGQYEQYF
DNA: TGTGCCAGCAGCCCCGGCGGACAGTACGAGCAGTACTTC

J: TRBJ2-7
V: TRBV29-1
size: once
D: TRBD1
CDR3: CSVDLPGQGYEQYF
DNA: TGCAGCGTTGACCTACCGGGACAGGGATACGAGCAGTACTTC